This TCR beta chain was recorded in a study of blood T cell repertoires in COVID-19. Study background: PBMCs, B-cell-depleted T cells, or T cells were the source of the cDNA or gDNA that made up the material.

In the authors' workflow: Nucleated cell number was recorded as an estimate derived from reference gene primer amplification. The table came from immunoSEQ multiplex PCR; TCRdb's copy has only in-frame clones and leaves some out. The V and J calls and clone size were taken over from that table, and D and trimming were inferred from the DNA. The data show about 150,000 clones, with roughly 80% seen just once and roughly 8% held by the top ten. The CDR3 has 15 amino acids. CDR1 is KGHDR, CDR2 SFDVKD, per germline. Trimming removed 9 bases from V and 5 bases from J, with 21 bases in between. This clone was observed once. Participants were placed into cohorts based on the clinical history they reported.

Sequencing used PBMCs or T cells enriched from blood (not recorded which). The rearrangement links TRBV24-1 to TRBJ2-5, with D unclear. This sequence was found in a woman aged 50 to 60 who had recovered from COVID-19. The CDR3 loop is CATSTKLLGKETQYF. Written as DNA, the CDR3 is TGTGCCACCTCCACTAAGCTTCTCGGCAAGGAGACCCAGTACTTC.